This TCR beta chain originates from a study of blood T cell repertoires in COVID-19. Germline-derived CDR1 and CDR2 are LGHNA and YNFKEQ. Trimming removed 1 base from V and 12 bases from J, with 19 bases in between. The CDR3 totals 15 residues. Libraries were prepared by immunoSEQ multiplex PCR; TCRdb keeps only in-frame clonotypes and omits some of them. The sample shows approximately 65,000 clones, approximately 93% of them seen only once. This TCR came from a man aged 65 to 85 with active COVID-19. Sequencing input: peripheral blood. V gene TRBV4-2 combines with J gene TRBJ2-1; possibly TRBD2 for D (6 bases). The CDR3, as DNA: TGTGCCAGCAGCCAAGTAGGGTTGGAGGGTCTGGGGCAGTTCTTC. It yields the protein CASSQVGLEGLGQFF.